This is a list of T cell receptor beta chains from one sample in a study of OX40 agonist ivuxolimab in advanced cancers. Some clones are missing from TCRdb's copy, which holds only in-frame ones; the method was immunoSEQ multiplex PCR. This sample yields about 49,000 clones, of which roughly 79% are seen a single time; approximately 5.8% belongs to the top ten. Here the sequenced sample was CD4+ or CD8+ T cells sorted from blood, taken in a trial of the OX40 agonist ivuxolimab. Receptor source: an adult with an advanced solid tumor such as melanoma, head and neck, liver or kidney cancer. CDR3s include the opening cysteine and the closing phenylalanine or tryptophan. The order of the fields is clone size, V gene, J gene, CDR3 length, D gene, CDR3 protein, CDR3 DNA. A D gene is named only where the DNA matches it firmly. Rows give clone size only sometimes, using once, few, many, or a class for an expanded clone.

>.|TRBV29-1|TRBJ2-7|13|.
CSVTGRPAYEQYF
TGCAGCGTTACGGGACGTCCCGCCTACGAGCAGTACTTC
>.|TRBV4-3|TRBJ2-2|15|.
CASSQGGGGTGELFF
TGCGCCAGCAGCCAGGGGGGAGGGGGCACCGGGGAGCTGTTTTTT
>once|TRBV4-2|TRBJ2-7|15|.
CASSQDLQGGYEQYF
TGTGCCAGCAGCCAAGATTTGCAGGGCGGCTACGAGCAGTACTTC
>medium-sized|TRBV5-4|TRBJ2-7|14|.
CASSLDRSSYEQYF
TGTGCCAGCAGCTTGGATAGGAGCTCCTACGAGCAGTACTTC
>.|TRBV15|TRBJ2-5|14|.
CATGKTRGRETQYF
TGTGCCACCGGGAAGACACGTGGAAGAGAGACCCAGTACTTC
>.|TRBV6-6|TRBJ2-3|15|TRBD1
CASSYLRTGADTQYF
TGTGCCAGCAGTTACCTACGGACAGGGGCAGATACGCAGTATTTT
>.|TRBV11-2|TRBJ1-6|15|.
CASSLGPGTNSPLHF
TGTGCCAGCAGCTTAGGCCCGGGGACTAATTCACCCCTCCACTTT
>.|TRBV6-1|TRBJ1-1|14|.
CASSPQELNTEAFF
TGTGCCAGCAGCCCACAGGAGTTGAACACTGAAGCTTTCTTT
>.|TRBV5-8|TRBJ1-5|13|.
CASSFTWNQPQHF
TGTGCCAGCAGCTTTACTTGGAATCAGCCCCAGCATTTT
>.|TRBV28|TRBJ1-2|17|.
CASSLPAGLTNNYGYTF
TGTGCCAGCAGTTTGCCGGCAGGGCTCACCAATAACTATGGCTACACCTTC
>medium-sized|TRBV6-1|TRBJ2-1|15|TRBD2
CASSDLAGGENEQFF
TGTGCCAGCAGTGATCTAGCGGGGGGGGAAAATGAGCAGTTCTTC
>.|TRBV4-2|TRBJ2-7|21|TRBD2
CASSPMGGGSGRAKGAYEQYF
TGTGCCAGCAGCCCCATGGGGGGAGGAAGCGGGAGGGCCAAAGGGGCCTACGAGCAGTACTTC
>.|TRBV29-1|TRBJ1-2|12|TRBD1
CSVSDRGAGYTF
TGCAGCGTCTCGGACAGGGGGGCTGGCTACACCTTC
>.|TRBV7-8|TRBJ2-5|15|.
CASSHLFSSGETQYF
TGTGCCAGCAGCCACCTCTTTTCATCCGGAGAGACCCAGTACTTC
>.|TRBV28|TRBJ2-3|16|TRBD2
CASSKTSGGATDTQYF
TGTGCCAGCAGTAAGACTAGCGGGGGGGCTACAGATACGCAGTATTTT
>.|TRBV11-2|TRBJ2-1|15|TRBD2
CASSLGGGRGNEQFF
TGTGCCAGCAGCTTAGGGGGCGGGAGGGGGAATGAGCAGTTCTTC
>.|TRBV19|TRBJ1-5|14|.
CASSMFLLEQPQHF
TGTGCCAGTAGTATGTTCCTTTTGGAACAGCCCCAGCATTTT
>.|TRBV9|TRBJ2-5|14|TRBD1
CASSVGQGDETQYF
TGTGCCAGCAGCGTAGGGCAGGGGGACGAGACCCAGTACTTC
>few|TRBV9|TRBJ1-3|15|TRBD1
CASSAETGSGNTIYF
TGTGCCAGCAGCGCAGAGACAGGGTCGGGAAACACCATATATTTT
>many|TRBV5-1|TRBJ2-1|15|TRBD2
CASSLGLAGDNEQFF
TGCGCCAGCAGTTTGGGTCTAGCGGGAGACAATGAGCAGTTCTTC
>.|TRBV11-2|TRBJ2-3|14|.
CASSLQGSGHTQYF
TGTGCCAGCAGCCTCCAGGGATCCGGACATACGCAGTATTTT
>once|TRBV7-2|TRBJ2-3|18|TRBD2
CASSLARLAGSLEDTQYF
TGTGCCAGCAGCTTGGCCCGACTAGCGGGATCATTGGAAGATACGCAGTATTTT
>.|TRBV6-5|TRBJ1-1|13|TRBD1
CASTDTGDTEAFF
TGTGCCAGCACCGACACAGGGGACACTGAAGCTTTCTTT
>.|TRBV28|TRBJ2-7|12|.
CASRDFTYEQYF
TGTGCCAGCAGGGACTTCACCTACGAGCAGTACTTC
>once|TRBV2|TRBJ1-1|12|.
CASSDPNTEAFF
TGTGCCAGCAGTGATCCGAACACTGAAGCTTTCTTT
>once|TRBV5-8|TRBJ2-1|15|.
CANSLGVGGYNEQFF
TGTGCCAACAGCTTGGGGGTAGGGGGCTACAATGAGCAGTTCTTC
>once|TRBV4-3|TRBJ2-7|18|TRBD2
CASSQDSHDSGGTYEQYF
TGCGCCAGCAGCCAAGATTCCCACGATAGCGGGGGCACCTACGAGCAGTACTTC
>once|TRBV21-1|TRBJ2-1|18|.
CASSTIAGGQFSYNEQFF
TGTGCCAGCAGCACTATAGCGGGGGGCCAATTCTCCTACAATGAGCAGTTCTTC
>.|TRBV28|TRBJ1-1|14|.
CASHTAWTSTEAFF
TGTGCCAGCCATACCGCGTGGACCTCGACTGAAGCTTTCTTT
>.|TRBV5-5|TRBJ1-2|14|.
CASSGLGGFDGYTF
TGTGCCAGCAGCGGCTTAGGGGGTTTTGATGGCTACACCTTC
>.|TRBV9|TRBJ2-1|12|.
CASSPPTNEQFF
TGTGCCAGCAGCCCTCCGACCAATGAGCAGTTCTTC
>.|TRBV27|TRBJ1-5|17|.
CASSLSFVGGENQPQHF
TGTGCCAGCAGTTTATCGTTCGTAGGGGGTGAGAATCAGCCCCAGCATTTT
>.|TRBV23-1|TRBJ2-7|19|TRBD2
CASSLNVRTSGRDRYEQYF
TGCGCCAGCAGTCTCAACGTTAGGACTAGCGGGAGGGACCGCTACGAGCAGTACTTC